These T cell receptor beta chains were read from a single sample in a study of blood T cell repertoires in COVID-19. The assay was immunoSEQ multiplex PCR, and TCRdb's table has in-frame clones only and misses some. The top ten hold approximately 2% of the sample, which has approximately 260,000 clones, 89% seen once. Sequenced: peripheral blood. These receptors came from a man between 50 and 59 years old with acute or convalescent COVID-19. The CDR3 runs from the conserved cysteine through the conserved F or W. The D gene is left open where the match is weak. Clone size appears in some rows only: once, few, many, or a class for an expanded clone.

NA TRBJ2-3 TRBV7-3 TRBD1 CASSSGGITDTQYF TGTGCCAGCAGCTCAGGGGGTATCACAGATACGCAGTATTTT
NA TRBJ1-4 TRBV14 NA CASSPWGGAPEKLFF TGTGCCAGCAGCCCATGGGGGGGCGCGCCTGAAAAACTGTTTTTT
once TRBJ2-7 TRBV12-5 TRBD2 CASGPSGRAYEQYF TGTGCTAGTGGCCCTAGCGGGAGGGCCTACGAGCAGTACTTC
NA TRBJ1-1 TRBV21-1 NA CASSRGAGNTEAFF TGTGCCAGCAGCCGGGGGGCAGGGAACACTGAAGCTTTCTTT
NA TRBJ1-1 TRBV4-1 NA CASSQDYGRNTEAFF TGCGCCAGCAGCCAAGATTATGGCCGAAACACTGAAGCTTTCTTT
NA TRBJ1-1 TRBV3-1/TRBV3-2 TRBD1 CASSQGTGPNTEAFF TGTGCCAGCAGCCAGGGGACAGGGCCCAACACTGAAGCTTTCTTT
NA TRBJ2-1 TRBV7-8 NA CASSLGLNNEQFF TGTGCCAGCAGCTTGGGACTGAACAATGAGCAGTTCTTC
NA TRBJ1-2 TRBV3-1/TRBV3-2 NA CASSQETGWGYGYTF TGTGCCAGCAGCCAAGAGACAGGTTGGGGCTATGGCTACACCTTC
NA TRBJ2-7 TRBV4-1 NA CASSQGKGRGSYEQYF TGCGCCAGCAGCCAAGGAAAGGGCAGGGGCTCCTACGAGCAGTACTTC
NA TRBJ1-3 TRBV11-2 NA CASSLRVIGNTIYF TGTGCCAGCAGCCTCAGGGTAATCGGAAACACCATATATTTT
NA TRBJ1-2 TRBV2 NA CATREVGNYGYTF TGTGCCACTCGGGAAGTGGGTAACTATGGCTACACCTTC
NA TRBJ2-2 TRBV19 NA CASSFLKNTGELFF TGTGCCAGTAGTTTTCTAAAGAACACCGGGGAGCTGTTTTTT
NA TRBJ2-5 TRBV24-1 TRBD1 CATSDTGTGGFETQYF TGTGCCACCAGTGATACCGGGACAGGGGGATTTGAGACCCAGTACTTC
once TRBJ1-5 TRBV2 TRBD1 CASSRDRGPNQPQHF TGTGCCAGCAGTAGGGACAGGGGGCCCAATCAGCCCCAGCATTTT
NA TRBJ2-3 TRBV9 NA CASSVLDRTSTDTQYF TGTGCCAGCAGCGTTTTAGACAGGACTAGCACAGATACGCAGTATTTT
NA TRBJ2-7 TRBV4-2 NA CASSQDHGGVSYEQYF TGTGCCAGCAGCCAAGATCATGGCGGGGTCTCCTACGAGCAGTACTTC
NA TRBJ1-3 TRBV3-1/TRBV3-2 NA CASSPWGRRSGNTIYF TGTGCCAGCAGCCCGTGGGGGCGTCGCTCTGGAAACACCATATATTTT
NA TRBJ1-1 TRBV18 TRBD1 CASSPGQGNTEAFF TGTGCCAGCTCACCGGGACAGGGGAACACTGAAGCTTTCTTT
NA TRBJ2-5 TRBV7-9 TRBD2 CASSLILAGGEETQYF TGTGCCAGCAGCTTAATCCTAGCGGGGGGCGAAGAGACCCAGTACTTC
NA TRBJ1-5 TRBV15 NA CATRTSDQPQHF TGTGCCACCAGGACCAGCGATCAGCCCCAGCATTTT
NA TRBJ2-1 TRBV5-1 TRBD2 CASRVSGGPRNEQFF TGCGCCAGCAGGGTAAGCGGGGGGCCGAGGAATGAGCAGTTCTTC
NA TRBJ1-1 TRBV12-3/TRBV12-4 NA CASNLGGVGEAFF TGTGCCAGCAACCTAGGAGGGGTCGGTGAAGCTTTCTTT
NA TRBJ1-1 TRBV19 NA CASTFAGDTEAFF TGTGCCAGTACCTTCGCAGGGGACACTGAAGCTTTCTTT
NA TRBJ1-4 TRBV15 NA CATSRERDIVNEKLFF TGTGCCACCAGCAGAGAACGTGACATAGTTAATGAAAAACTGTTTTTT
NA TRBJ1-2 TRBV23-1 NA CASFSSGIYGYTF TGCGCCAGCTTTTCCAGCGGGATCTATGGCTACACCTTC
NA TRBJ2-3 TRBV7-9 TRBD1 CASSLAGTGTDTQYF TGTGCCAGCAGCTTAGCGGGGACAGGCACAGATACGCAGTATTTT
NA TRBJ1-2 TRBV30 NA CAWSTPAANYGYTF TGTGCCTGGAGTACGCCTGCAGCTAACTATGGCTACACCTTC
NA TRBJ1-4 TRBV6-6 NA CASSYSMAPSNEKLFF TGTGCCAGCAGTTACTCGATGGCACCATCTAATGAAAAACTGTTTTTT
NA TRBJ1-1 TRBV27 NA CASGLRVNTEAFF TGTGCCAGCGGTCTACGGGTGAACACTGAAGCTTTCTTT
NA TRBJ1-2 TRBV5-1 TRBD1 CASRGQGANYGYTF TGCGCCAGCAGGGGACAGGGGGCCAACTATGGCTACACCTTC
NA TRBJ1-1 TRBV6-6 NA CASSYSNSQSTEAFF TGTGCCAGCAGTTACTCGAATAGCCAAAGCACTGAAGCTTTCTTT
NA TRBJ2-1 TRBV3-1/TRBV3-2 TRBD2 CASSRFSGGGDNEQFF TGTGCCAGCAGCCGCTTTAGCGGGGGGGGCGACAATGAGCAGTTCTTC
few TRBJ1-1 TRBV7-9 TRBD1 CASSPRQGREAFF TGTGCCAGCAGCCCGAGACAGGGAAGGGAAGCTTTCTTT
NA TRBJ2-7 TRBV5-1 NA CASSWGVSYEQYF TGCGCCAGCAGCTGGGGGGTCTCCTACGAGCAGTACTTC
NA TRBJ2-1 TRBV7-2 TRBD1 CASSATGEEQFF TGTGCCAGCAGCGCGACAGGGGAGGAGCAGTTCTTC
NA TRBJ2-5 TRBV9 TRBD1 CASSLTGQANGETQYF TGTGCCAGCAGCCTCACGGGACAGGCCAACGGAGAGACCCAGTACTTC
few TRBJ1-2 TRBV12-3/TRBV12-4 NA CATQGRDYGYTF TGTGCCACCCAGGGAAGGGACTATGGCTACACCTTC
NA TRBJ2-7 TRBV5-1 TRBD1 CASSIPQGASGEQYF TGCGCCAGCAGCATACCACAGGGGGCTTCAGGTGAGCAGTACTTC
NA TRBJ1-1 TRBV7-2 TRBD1 CASGQGAWNTEAFF TGTGCCAGCGGACAGGGGGCTTGGAACACTGAAGCTTTCTTT
NA TRBJ1-3 TRBV7-9 NA CASSFREVIDTIYF TGTGCCAGCAGCTTCAGGGAGGTTATCGACACCATATATTTT
NA TRBJ2-7 TRBV20-1 TRBD1 CSALDRVTQYF TGCAGTGCCCTGGACAGGGTGACGCAGTACTTC
NA TRBJ1-1 TRBV12-3/TRBV12-4 NA CASSARQAEAFF TGTGCCAGCAGTGCGAGACAGGCTGAAGCTTTCTTT
NA TRBJ2-7 TRBV5-4 TRBD1 CASSLARDRNYEQYF TGTGCCAGCAGCTTAGCCCGGGACAGGAACTACGAGCAGTACTTC
NA TRBJ2-3 TRBV9 NA CASSPLGGGTTVTDTQYF TGTGCCAGCAGCCCCTTGGGAGGGGGGACAACTGTCACAGATACGCAGTATTTT
NA TRBJ1-2 TRBV19 TRBD1 CASSNAPGQDYGYTF TGTGCCAGTAGTAACGCACCGGGACAGGACTATGGCTACACCTTC
NA TRBJ2-2 TRBV10-3 NA CAISESRGTGRTGELFF TGTGCCATCAGTGAGTCGCGGGGGACAGGTCGCACCGGGGAGCTGTTTTTT
NA TRBJ1-2 TRBV5-1 TRBD1 CASSLGGRDRALYGYTF TGCGCCAGCAGCTTGGGAGGCCGGGACAGGGCCCTCTATGGCTACACCTTC
NA TRBJ2-5 TRBV2 NA CASSERTTAQTQYF TGTGCCAGCAGTGAAAGGACAACCGCACAGACCCAGTACTTC
NA TRBJ2-2 TRBV15 NA CATRGSGSNTGELFF TGTGCCACCAGAGGAAGCGGGTCGAACACCGGGGAGCTGTTTTTT
NA TRBJ1-1 TRBV2 NA CASRQGPNTEAFF TGTGCCAGCAGACAGGGTCCGAACACTGAAGCTTTCTTT
NA TRBJ1-3 TRBV12-3/TRBV12-4 TRBD1 CASRRTGGNTIYF TGTGCCAGCAGGAGGACAGGGGGAAACACCATATATTTT
NA TRBJ1-3 TRBV7-3 NA CASSSGAGGSSSGNTIYF TGTGCCAGCAGCTCTGGAGCCGGGGGGAGCTCCTCTGGAAACACCATATATTTT
NA TRBJ1-5 TRBV4-2 TRBD1 CASSQDLWGTGQPQHF TGTGCCAGCAGCCAAGATCTTTGGGGGACAGGGCAGCCCCAGCATTTT